This T cell receptor (beta chain) is from a study of vaccination effects on CD4 cells after COVID-19. Regarding the study as a whole: Common cold coronavirus cross-reactivity was shown by only 1 of 255 vaccine-induced clones in healthy vaccinees. Marked clonal contraction of infection- and vaccine-induced clones was seen late after vaccination.

Assay: immunoSEQ multiplex PCR; the TCRdb copy retains only in-frame clones and omits some. Of 45,000 to 60,000 clones in the sample, 60% to 75% were seen once. Regarding this clone: What it binds is unknown.

Scientists isolated CD4+ T cells after a roughly nine-day culture period ended. Every participant took two doses of the BNT162b2 or mRNA-1273 vaccine. Previously uninfected by SARS-CoV-2, the vaccine recipients also showed negative nucleocapsid antibodies. Half the medium was swapped for IL-2 medium on days 3 and 7. The CDR3 sequence is 14 residues long. V lost 0 bases and J 0 bases, leaving 6 bases between the germline ends. Germline CDR1 is SGHNT and CDR2 is YENEEA. J is TRBJ2-7 and V is TRBV11-3; D not resolved. This sample comprised CD4+ T cells from PBMCs cultured without peptide, obtained after COVID-19 vaccination. This sequence was found in a human donor who received a COVID-19 vaccine. Here the CDR3 DNA reads TGTGCCAGCAGCTTAGATCAGAGCTCCTACGAGCAGTACTTC. Its protein product is CASSLDQSSYEQYF.